The rows below give T cell receptor beta chains drawn from one sample of a study of metastatic and nonmetastatic thyroid tumors. MiXCR reprocessed the PCR reads for TCRdb. The sample consists of tens of thousands of clones, roughly 12% of them appearing once. Sequenced material: blood. Source of these receptors: a female donor with papillary thyroid cancer or a benign thyroid nodule (not recorded which). Some clones in this sample may be carry-over from other donors' samples. Each CDR3 is given with its conserved first and last residue. The order of the fields is J gene, clone size, V gene, D gene, CDR3 protein, CDR3 DNA. A D gene is named only where the DNA matches it firmly. Clone size is shown for a subset of rows, as once, few, many or a class of expanded clone.

TRBJ2-3	medium-sized	TRBV6-2/TRBV6-3	NA	CASKRGRGTDTQYF	TGTGCCAGCAAAAGGGGGAGAGGGACAGATACGCAGTATTTT
TRBJ2-7	once	TRBV20-1	NA	CSAIDLTSSYEQYF	TGCAGTGCTATCGACTTGACCAGCTCCTACGAGCAGTACTTC
TRBJ2-7	many	TRBV7-2	NA	CASSLWGLREYEQYF	TGTGCCAGCAGCCTCTGGGGGCTAAGAGAGTACGAGCAGTACTTC
TRBJ1-5	many	TRBV7-2	TRBD1	CASSLAGQGVGSQHF	TGTGCCAGCAGCTTAGCGGGACAGGGGGTAGGGTCCCAGCATTTT
TRBJ1-2	medium-sized	TRBV6-1	NA	CASNRDGYGYTF	TGTGCCAGCAATAGGGACGGCTATGGCTACACCTTC
TRBJ2-7	many	TRBV5-4	NA	CASSSGQGYEQYF	TGTGCCAGCAGCTCGGGCCAGGGCTACGAGCAGTACTTC
TRBJ1-2	NA	TRBV4-1	NA	CASSHGEAVVAYGYTF	TGCGCCAGCAGCCACGGGGAAGCGGTCGTGGCCTATGGCTACACCTTC
TRBJ2-1	NA	TRBV19	NA	CASSIMCGDSGYNGQFF	TGTGCCAGTAGTATAATGTGCGGGGACAGCGGTTACAATGGGCAGTTCTTC
TRBJ1-1	many	TRBV2	NA	CATQHTFQGGDTEAFF	TGTGCCACCCAACACACTTTTCAGGGAGGTGACACTGAAGCTTTCTTT
TRBJ2-1	few	TRBV6-1	NA	CASRGGELLNEQFF	TGTGCCAGCAGGGGGGGTGAGTTGCTCAATGAGCAGTTCTTC
TRBJ2-5	many	TRBV6-6	NA	CASSYSGLEETQYF	TGTGCCAGCAGTTACTCCGGGCTAGAAGAGACCCAGTACTTC
TRBJ1-6	medium-sized	TRBV6-1	NA	CASTVTDYNSPLHF	TGTGCCAGCACCGTGACAGACTATAATTCACCCCTCCACTTT
TRBJ2-7	NA	TRBV4-2	NA	CASSQGGGGYEQYF	TGTGCCAGCAGCCAAGGAGGAGGGGGTTACGAGCAGTACTTC
TRBJ1-2	many	TRBV9	TRBD1	CASSVGQGAHGYTF	TGTGCCAGCAGCGTGGGACAGGGGGCTCATGGCTACACCTTC
TRBJ2-7	NA	TRBV27	TRBD2	CASWVTSVNYEQCF	TGTGCCAGTTGGGTGACTAGCGTCAACTACGAGCAGTGCTTC
TRBJ2-7	NA	TRBV11-3	NA	CASSAGQSSEQYF	TGTGCCAGCAGTGCCGGACAGTCGAGCGAGCAGTACTTC
TRBJ1-6	few	TRBV6-1	NA	CASRDEEGPYNSPLHF	TGTGCCAGCAGGGATGAGGAGGGCCCCTATAATTCACCCCTCCACTTT
TRBJ1-4	many	TRBV20-1	NA	CSARDGLSYEKLFF	TGCAGTGCTAGAGATGGACTTTCCTATGAAAAACTGTTTTTT
TRBJ1-3	medium-sized	TRBV28	NA	CASRRSSGSSGNTIYF	TGTGCCAGCAGACGAAGCTCAGGGTCGTCTGGAAACACCATATATTTT
TRBJ2-1	many	TRBV12-3/TRBV12-4	NA	CASSLSTGYNEQFF	TGTGCCAGCAGTTTATCTACAGGTTACAATGAGCAGTTCTTC
TRBJ2-7	medium-sized	TRBV28	TRBD2	CASTPKGGKRGEQYF	TGTGCCAGCACTCCCAAGGGAGGGAAAAGGGGCGAGCAGTACTTC
TRBJ1-1	many	TRBV6-1	TRBD1	CASSRRQGRLEAFF	TGTGCTAGCAGCCGCCGACAGGGAAGGCTTGAAGCTTTCTTT
TRBJ2-5	NA	TRBV27	NA	CASSPSLGGETQYF	TGTGCCAGCAGCCCGAGCCTAGGGGGAGAGACCCAGTACTTC
TRBJ2-7	many	TRBV4-1	NA	CASSQAGEIYEQYF	TGCGCCAGCAGCCAAGCGGGAGAGATCTACGAGCAGTACTTC
TRBJ2-5	many	TRBV3-1	NA	CASSQVPREGTQYF	TGTGCCAGCAGCCAGGTACCGAGGGAAGGAACCCAGTACTTC
TRBJ2-7	many	TRBV20-1	NA	CSASPGFEQYF	TGCAGTGCTAGCCCCGGATTCGAGCAGTACTTC
TRBJ1-3	medium-sized	TRBV6-1	NA	CAGAASGNTIYF	TGTGCCGGAGCGGCCTCTGGAAACACCATATATTTT
TRBJ1-3	many	TRBV20-1	NA	CSAREGVGNTIYF	TGCAGTGCCCGAGAGGGGGTTGGAAACACCATATATTTT
TRBJ1-1	many	TRBV9	NA	CASSAVEPMDAFF	TGTGCCAGCAGCGCAGTAGAGCCCATGGATGCTTTCTTT
TRBJ2-1	many	TRBV14	TRBD1	CASSPGTGDNEQFF	TGTGCCAGCAGTCCCGGGACAGGGGACAATGAGCAGTTCTTC
TRBJ2-2	NA	TRBV27	TRBD2	CASMRRLAGGSNTRELFF	TGTGCCAGCATGAGGAGGCTAGCGGGAGGCTCGAACACCCGGGAGCTGTTTTTT
TRBJ1-1	NA	TRBV4-3	NA	CASSHAYRAEDTEAFF	TGCGCCAGCAGCCATGCTTACAGGGCTGAGGACACTGAAGCTTTCTTT
TRBJ1-3	medium-sized	TRBV6-1	NA	CASRQGRENTIYF	TGTGCCAGCAGGCAGGGGCGGGAAAACACCATATATTTT
TRBJ1-1	few	TRBV7-9	NA	CASSLVGGAGTEAFF	TGTGCCAGCAGCTTAGTAGGGGGGGCTGGCACTGAAGCTTTCTTT
TRBJ1-2	medium-sized	TRBV12-3/TRBV12-4	TRBD1	CASTPGTGTLDYGYTF	TGTGCCAGCACCCCTGGGACAGGGACTTTGGACTATGGCTACACCTTC
TRBJ2-1	NA	TRBV18	NA	CASSPANEQFF	TGTGCCAGCTCACCGGCGAATGAGCAGTTCTTC
TRBJ1-1	NA	TRBV27	TRBD1	CASSPGTALNTEAFF	TGTGCCAGCAGTCCCGGGACAGCTTTGAACACTGAGGCTTTCTTT
TRBJ1-1	many	TRBV27	NA	CASSPRPPIGTTEAFF	TGTGCCAGCAGTCCACGACCCCCGATCGGGACCACTGAAGCTTTCTTT
TRBJ1-2	NA	TRBV4-3	NA	CASSQERPNNYGYTF	TGCGCCAGCAGCCAAGAACGTCCAAATAACTATGGCTACACCTTC
TRBJ1-3	NA	TRBV20-1	NA	CSATYQQFSGNTIYF	TGCAGTGCAACCTATCAACAGTTCTCTGGAAACACCATATATTTT
TRBJ1-2	medium-sized	TRBV6-1	NA	CASEGAGGYGYTF	TGTGCCAGCGAAGGGGCCGGCGGCTATGGCTACACCTTC
TRBJ2-1	many	TRBV7-9	TRBD2	CASSLEGGPGEQFF	TGTGCCAGCAGCTTAGAGGGAGGGCCAGGTGAGCAGTTCTTC
TRBJ1-6	many	TRBV6-1	NA	CASKNRVGNNSPLHF	TGTGCCAGCAAAAACAGGGTTGGGAATAATTCACCCCTCCACTTT
TRBJ2-7	many	TRBV20-1	TRBD2	CSAPGSGRASSYEQYF	TGCAGTGCTCCAGGTAGCGGGAGGGCTAGTTCCTACGAGCAGTACTTC
TRBJ2-7	medium-sized	TRBV2	NA	CASSVWYEQYF	TGTGCCAGCAGTGTATGGTACGAGCAGTACTTC
TRBJ1-1	many	TRBV4-3	TRBD1	CASSQEGTGGKGAFF	TGCGCCAGCAGCCAAGAAGGGACAGGGGGCAAGGGGGCTTTCTTT
TRBJ1-1	many	TRBV12-3/TRBV12-4	TRBD1	CASSMRQGAYTEAFF	TGTGCCAGCAGTATGCGACAGGGGGCTTACACTGAAGCTTTCTTT
TRBJ1-1	many	TRBV24-1	NA	CAKGNTEAFF	TGTGCCAAGGGGAACACTGAAGCTTTCTTT
TRBJ2-7	NA	TRBV5-5	NA	CASSLGGKEDEQYF	TGTGCCAGCAGCTTGGGGGGAAAGGAGGACGAGCAGTACTTC
TRBJ2-2	many	TRBV7-9	NA	CASSGTDETPGELFF	TGTGCCAGCTCGGGGACTGACGAGACTCCCGGGGAGCTGTTTTTT
TRBJ1-1	many	TRBV4-1	TRBD1	CASSYRGKERTEAFF	TGCGCCAGCAGTTACAGGGGTAAGGAGCGCACTGAAGCTTTCTTT
TRBJ1-1	many	TRBV7-6	TRBD1	CASSSHRGFTTEAFF	TGTGCCAGCAGCTCGCACAGGGGGTTTACAACTGAAGCTTTCTTT